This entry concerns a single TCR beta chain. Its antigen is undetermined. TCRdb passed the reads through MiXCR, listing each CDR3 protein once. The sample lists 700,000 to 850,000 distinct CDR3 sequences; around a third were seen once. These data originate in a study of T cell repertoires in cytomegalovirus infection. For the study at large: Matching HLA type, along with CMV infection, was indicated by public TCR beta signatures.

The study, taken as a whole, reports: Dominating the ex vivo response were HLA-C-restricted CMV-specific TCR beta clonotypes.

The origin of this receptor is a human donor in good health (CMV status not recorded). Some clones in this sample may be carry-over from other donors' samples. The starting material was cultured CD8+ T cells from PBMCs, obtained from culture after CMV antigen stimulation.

CDR3 amino acids: CATRTSGTKNTGELFF. The CDR3 DNA is TGTGCCACCCGGACTAGCGGGACAAAGAACACCGGGGAGCTGTTTTTT. This sequence joins TRBV6-1 and TRBJ2-2, with 12 bases identical to TRBD2. Per the germline V gene, CDR1 is MNHNS and CDR2 is SASEGT. The J segment lost 1 base and the V segment lost 10 bases, leaving 7 bases of the junction unmatched. The CDR3 is 16 amino acids.